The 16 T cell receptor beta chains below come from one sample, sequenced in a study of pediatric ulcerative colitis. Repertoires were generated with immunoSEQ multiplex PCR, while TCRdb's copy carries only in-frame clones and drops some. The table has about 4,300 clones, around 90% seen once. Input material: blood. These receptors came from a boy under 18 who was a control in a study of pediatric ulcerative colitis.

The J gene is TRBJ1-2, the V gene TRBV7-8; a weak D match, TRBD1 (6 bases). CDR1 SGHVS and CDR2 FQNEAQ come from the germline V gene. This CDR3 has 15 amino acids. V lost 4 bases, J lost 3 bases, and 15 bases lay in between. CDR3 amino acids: CASSYEDRSHYGYTF. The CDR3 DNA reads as TGTGCCAGCAGCTACGAGGACAGATCACACTATGGCTACACCTTC.

This CDR3 is CASSLIERNQPQHF. The CDR3 DNA follows: TGTGCCAGCAGTTTAATAGAGAGGAATCAGCCCCAGCATTTT. This chain connects TRBV28 to TRBJ1-5, with D hard to call. From germline, CDR1 is MDHEN and CDR2 SYDVKM. V was trimmed by 2 bases and J by 4 bases, leaving 9 bases between them. The CDR3 totals 14 residues.

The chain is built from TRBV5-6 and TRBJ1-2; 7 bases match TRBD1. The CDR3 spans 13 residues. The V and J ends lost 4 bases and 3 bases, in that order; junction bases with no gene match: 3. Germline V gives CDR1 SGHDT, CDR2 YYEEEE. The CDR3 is CASSPTGYYGYTF. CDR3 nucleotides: TGTGCCAGCAGCCCGACAGGGTACTATGGCTACACCTTC.

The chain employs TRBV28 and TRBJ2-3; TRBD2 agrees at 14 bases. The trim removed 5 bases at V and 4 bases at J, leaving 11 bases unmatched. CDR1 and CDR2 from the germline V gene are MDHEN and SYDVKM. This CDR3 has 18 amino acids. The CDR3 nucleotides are TGTGCCAGCAGTGCCCCGACTAGCGGGAGGGCCGGGGCAGATACGCAGTATTTT. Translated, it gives CASSAPTSGRAGADTQYF.

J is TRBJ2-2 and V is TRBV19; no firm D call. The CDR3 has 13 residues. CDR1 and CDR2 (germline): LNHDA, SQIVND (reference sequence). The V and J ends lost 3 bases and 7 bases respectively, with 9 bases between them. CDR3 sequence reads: CASSIASLGELFF. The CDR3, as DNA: TGTGCCAGTAGTATCGCAAGTCTCGGGGAGCTGTTTTTT. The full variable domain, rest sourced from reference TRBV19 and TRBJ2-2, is DGGITQSPKYLFRKEGQNVTLSCEQNLNHDAMYWYRQDPGQGLRLIYYSQIVNDFQKGDIAEGYSVSREKKESFPLTVTSAQKNPTAFYLCASSIASLGELFFGEGSRLTVL.

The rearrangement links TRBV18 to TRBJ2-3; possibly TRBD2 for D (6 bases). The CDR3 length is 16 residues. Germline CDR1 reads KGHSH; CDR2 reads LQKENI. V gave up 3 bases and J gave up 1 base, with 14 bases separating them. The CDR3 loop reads CASSPLSRRGTDTQYF. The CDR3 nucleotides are TGTGCCAGCTCACCTCTTAGCCGGAGGGGCACAGATACGCAGTATTTT.

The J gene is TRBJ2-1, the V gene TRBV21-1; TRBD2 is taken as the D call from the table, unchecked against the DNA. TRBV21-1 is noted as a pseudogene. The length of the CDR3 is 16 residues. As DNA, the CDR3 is TGTGCCAGCAGCAGGGCGACTAGCGTGAGGTACTATGAGCAGTTCTTC. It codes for CASSRATSVRYYEQFF.

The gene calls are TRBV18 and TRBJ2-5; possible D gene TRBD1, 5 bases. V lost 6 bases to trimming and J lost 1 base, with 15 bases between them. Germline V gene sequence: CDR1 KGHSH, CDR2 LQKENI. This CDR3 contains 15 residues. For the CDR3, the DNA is TGTGCCAGCTCCGCCAAAAAAGGGGCCCAAGAGACCCAGTACTTC. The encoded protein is CASSAKKGAQETQYF. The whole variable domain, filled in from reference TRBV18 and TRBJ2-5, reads NAGVMQNPRHLVRRRGQEARLRCSPMKGHSHVYWYRQLPEEGLKFMVYLQKENIIDESGMPKERFSAEFPKEGPSILRIQQVVRGDSAAYFCASSAKKGAQETQYFGPGTRLLVL.

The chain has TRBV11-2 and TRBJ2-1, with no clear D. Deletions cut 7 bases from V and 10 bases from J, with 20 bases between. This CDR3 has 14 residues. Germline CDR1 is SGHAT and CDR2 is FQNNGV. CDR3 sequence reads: CASIHSGGNVEQFF. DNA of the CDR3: TGTGCCAGCATCCACTCGGGCGGCAATGTAGAGCAGTTCTTC.

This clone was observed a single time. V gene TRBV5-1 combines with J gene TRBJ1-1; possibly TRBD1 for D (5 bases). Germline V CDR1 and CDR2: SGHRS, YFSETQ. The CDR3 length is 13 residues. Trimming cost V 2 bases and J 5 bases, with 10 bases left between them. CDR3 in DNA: TGCGCCAGCAGCTTCAATTGGGGGACTGAAGCTTTCTTT. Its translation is CASSFNWGTEAFF.

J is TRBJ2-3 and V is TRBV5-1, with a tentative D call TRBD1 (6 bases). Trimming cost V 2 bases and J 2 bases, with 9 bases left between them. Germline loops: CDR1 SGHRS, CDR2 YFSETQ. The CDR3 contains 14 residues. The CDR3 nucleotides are TGCGCCAGCAGCTTAGGACAGCCCACAGATACGCAGTATTTT. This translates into CASSLGQPTDTQYF.

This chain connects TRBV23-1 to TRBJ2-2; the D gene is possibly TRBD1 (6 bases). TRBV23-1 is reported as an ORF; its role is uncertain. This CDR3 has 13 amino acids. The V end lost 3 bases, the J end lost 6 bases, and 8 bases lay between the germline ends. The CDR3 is CASSHRGAGELFF. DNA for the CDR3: TGCGCCAGCAGTCACAGGGGTGCCGGGGAGCTGTTTTTT.

As DNA, the CDR3 is TGCGCCAGCAGTAGGGGAACTAGCGGGGAGCAGTTCTTC. This encodes CASSRGTSGEQFF. The chain uses TRBV10-2 and TRBJ2-1, with 9 bases identical to TRBD2. V was pared by 5 bases and J by 10 bases, with 6 bases of the junction left unmatched. The CDR3 has 13 residues. Germline CDR1 WSHSY, CDR2 SAAADI.

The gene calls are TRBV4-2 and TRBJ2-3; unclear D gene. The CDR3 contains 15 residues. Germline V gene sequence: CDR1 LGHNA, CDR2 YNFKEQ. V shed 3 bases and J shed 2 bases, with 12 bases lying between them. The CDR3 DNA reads TGTGCCAGCAGCCACCTGGAAGGGCACACAGATACGCAGTATTTT. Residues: CASSHLEGHTDTQYF.

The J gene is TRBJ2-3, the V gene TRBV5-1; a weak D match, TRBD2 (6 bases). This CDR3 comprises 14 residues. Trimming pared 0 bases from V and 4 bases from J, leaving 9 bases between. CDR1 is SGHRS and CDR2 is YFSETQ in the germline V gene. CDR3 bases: TGCGCCAGCAGCTTGGCACTAGCCGCAGATACGCAGTATTTT. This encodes CASSLALAADTQYF.

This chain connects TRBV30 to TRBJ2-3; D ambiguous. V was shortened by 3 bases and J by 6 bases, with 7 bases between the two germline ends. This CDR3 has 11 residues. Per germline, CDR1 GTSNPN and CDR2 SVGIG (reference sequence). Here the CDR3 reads CAWSSGDTQYF. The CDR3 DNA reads TGTGCCTGGAGCTCCGGTGATACGCAGTATTTT.